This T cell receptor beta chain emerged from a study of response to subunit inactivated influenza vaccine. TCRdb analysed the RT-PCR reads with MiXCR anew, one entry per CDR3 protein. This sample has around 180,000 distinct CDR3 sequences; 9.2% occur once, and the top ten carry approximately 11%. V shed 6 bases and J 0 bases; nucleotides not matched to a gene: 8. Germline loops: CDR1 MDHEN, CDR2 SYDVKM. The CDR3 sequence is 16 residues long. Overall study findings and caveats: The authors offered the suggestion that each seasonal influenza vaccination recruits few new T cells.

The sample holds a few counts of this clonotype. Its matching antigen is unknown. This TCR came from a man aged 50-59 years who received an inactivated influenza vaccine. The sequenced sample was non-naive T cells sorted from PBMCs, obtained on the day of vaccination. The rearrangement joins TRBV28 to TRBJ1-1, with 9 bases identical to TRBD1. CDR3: CASRMTGGSMNTEAFF. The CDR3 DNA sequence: TGTGCCAGCAGGATGACAGGGGGGTCGATGAACACTGAAGCTTTCTTT.